The 15 T cell receptor beta chains below were found in one sample sequenced in a study of shared clonotypes between healthy human individuals. The table came from immunoSEQ multiplex PCR; TCRdb's copy has only in-frame clones and leaves some out. The top ten hold approximately 0.13% of the sample, which has 2 million to 2.5 million clones, 90% to 97% seen once. Sequencing was done on a sample of naive CD4+ T cells sorted from blood. Subset reported: CD45RA+ positively selected. These receptor sequences come from a young man in good health.

In this sample, this clone turned up a few times. V and J are TRBV25-1 and TRBJ2-7; no firm D call. The CDR3 is 12 residues long. V was pared by 1 base and J by 7 bases, with 8 bases between. Germline loops: CDR1 MGHDK, CDR2 SYGVNS. CDR3 protein: CASSESLLEQYF. In DNA, the CDR3 is TGTGCCAGCAGTGAATCCCTGTTGGAGCAGTACTTC.

V and J are TRBV13 and TRBJ1-2; D possibly corresponds to TRBD1 (5 bases). Trimming took off 4 bases at V and 4 bases at J, with 10 bases between the two ends. Germline V gives CDR1 PRHDT, CDR2 FYEKMQ (reference sequence). This CDR3 region has 13 residues. CDR3 sequence (DNA): TGTGCCAGCAGCTCCTCCGGGACCTATGGCTACACCTTC. Protein product: CASSSSGTYGYTF.

On this clone: Within the sample, other DNA sequences also encode this same CDR3. This chain links TRBV5-1 with TRBJ2-3; no firm D call. The V and J ends lost 3 bases and 2 bases respectively, with 7 bases between them. The CDR3 is 13 residues long. CDR1 and CDR2 (germline): SGHRS, YFSETQ. CDR3 sequence: CASSSPPTDTQYF. DNA of the CDR3: TGCGCCAGCAGCTCCCCCCCCACAGATACGCAGTATTTT.

This clone was seen once. The chain is built from TRBV30 and TRBJ1-2; TRBD1 might be the D (5 bases). Germline CDR1 and CDR2: GTSNPN and SVGIG (reference sequence). The CDR3 sequence is 15 residues long. Trimming removed 1 base from V and 1 base from J, with 13 bases in between. For the CDR3, the DNA is TGTGCCTGGAGTGCCGGGGCAGGGATTAACTATGGCTACACCTTC. This gives the protein CAWSAGAGINYGYTF.

J is TRBJ2-1 and V is TRBV6-5, with 13 nucleotides matching TRBD2. The CDR3 consists of 15 residues. The germline V gene has CDR1 MNHEY and CDR2 SVGAGI. Germline trimming cut 6 bases from V and 9 bases from J; bases unmatched to any gene: 8. As DNA, the CDR3 is TGTGCCAGCAGAAGGGGACTAGCGGGGCCAGGTGAGCAGTTCTTC. It specifies CASRRGLAGPGEQFF.

V is TRBV30 and J is TRBJ1-6, with D possibly TRBD1 on 5 matching bases. CDR3 length: 17 amino acids. Per the germline V gene, CDR1 is GTSNPN and CDR2 is SVGIG (reference sequence). V was shortened by 2 bases and J by 0 bases, with 14 bases between the two germline ends. The CDR3 DNA is TGTGCCTGGAGTTCCCACAGGACGAGCTCCTATAATTCACCCCTCCACTTT. Translated: CAWSSHRTSSYNSPLHF.

V usage is TRBV15 and J usage is TRBJ2-7; 8 bases fit TRBD2. J gave up 3 bases and V 6 bases, and 7 bases lay outside the gene matches. Per germline, CDR1 LNHNV and CDR2 YYDKDF (reference sequence). The CDR3 totals 14 residues. The CDR3 sequence: CATRKDAGGYEQYF. CDR3 bases: TGTGCCACCAGGAAAGATGCGGGAGGCTACGAGCAGTACTTC.

The rearrangement uses TRBV6-4 and TRBJ2-7, with TRBD1 matching over 7 bases. The V and J ends lost 3 bases and 7 bases, in that order; junction bases with no gene match: 18. This CDR3 has 17 amino acids. Germline V gene lookup returns CDR1 MRHNA and CDR2 SNTAGT. The CDR3 DNA reads TGTGCCAGCAGTGAACACAGGGGCTCTGACGGGCCCGGGGAGCAGTACTTC. Protein: CASSEHRGSDGPGEQYF.

The gene calls are TRBV5-1 and TRBJ2-7; 9 bases map to TRBD1. Per the germline V gene, CDR1 is SGHRS and CDR2 is YFSETQ. The CDR3 sequence is 15 residues long. After removal of 4 bases from V and 4 bases from J, the junction contained 9 bases not matched to a gene. In DNA, the CDR3 is TGCGCCAGCAGCCAAACGGGACAGGGTGTATACGAGCAGTACTTC. Its translation: CASSQTGQGVYEQYF. The full variable domain, in which reference TRBV5-1 and TRBJ2-7 provide the parts outside the CDR3, is KAGVTQTPRYLIKTRGQQVTLSCSPISGHRSVSWYQQTPGQGLQFLFEYFSETQRNKGNFPGRFSGRQFSNSRSEMNVSTLELGDSALYLCASSQTGQGVYEQYFGPGTRLTVT.

This clone appeared a few times. This sequence joins TRBV2 and TRBJ1-2; no reliable D call. Germline V gives CDR1 SNHLY, CDR2 FYNNEI. The V gene lost 5 bases and the J gene lost 3 bases, with 7 bases spanning the gap. The CDR3 is 12 residues long. The CDR3 region is CASSLGDYGYTF. In DNA, the CDR3 is TGTGCCAGCAGTCTGGGAGACTATGGCTACACCTTC.

The rearrangement uses TRBV2 and TRBJ2-4; the match to TRBD1 covers 7 bases. The V gene end was trimmed by 7 bases and the J gene end by 7 bases; junction bases not matched to a gene: 10. There are 14 residues in the CDR3. Germline loops: CDR1 SNHLY, CDR2 FYNNEI. The CDR3 DNA follows: TGTGCCAGCACTTTATCGGGGACAGTTAACATTCAGTACTTC. Protein: CASTLSGTVNIQYF.

The V and J genes are TRBV2 and TRBJ2-2; no reliable D call. Germline-derived CDR1 and CDR2 are SNHLY and FYNNEI. The V gene lost 8 bases and the J gene lost 11 bases, with 18 bases spanning the gap. The CDR3 runs to 13 residues. CDR3 protein: CASQFGYKGELFF. In nucleotides, the CDR3 is TGTGCCAGCCAGTTTGGTTACAAAGGAGAGCTGTTTTTT.

The rearrangement links TRBV7-2 to TRBJ2-2; D is unclear. Germline CDR1 and CDR2: SGHTA and FQGNSA. V was shortened by 3 bases and J by 2 bases, with 13 bases between the two germline ends. The CDR3 spans 16 residues. This chain's CDR3 is CASSFRRLPNTGELFF. In DNA form, the CDR3 reads TGTGCCAGCAGCTTCCGAAGGTTACCTAACACCGGGGAGCTGTTTTTT.

The rearrangement uses TRBV6-6 and TRBJ2-1, with D maybe TRBD2 (6 bases). The length of the CDR3 is 13 residues. In germline, CDR1 is MNHNY, CDR2 SVGAGI (reference sequence). V was pared by 8 bases and J by 2 bases, with 10 bases between. The CDR3 here is CASAGRTYNEQFF. In DNA, the CDR3 is TGTGCCAGCGCAGGGAGGACCTACAATGAGCAGTTCTTC.

This clone has a handful of counts. The rearrangement joins TRBV7-2 to TRBJ2-5; possible D gene TRBD1, 6 bases. The ends were cut back, 5 bases at V and 3 bases at J, with 10 bases in the middle. CDR3 length equals 13 residues. Germline CDR1 and CDR2: SGHTA and FQGNSA. CDR3 sequence reads: CASSPGQKETQYF. The CDR3 nucleotides read TGTGCCAGCAGCCCCGGACAGAAAGAGACCCAGTACTTC. Filled out from reference TRBV7-2 and TRBJ2-5, the complete variable domain reads GAGVSQSPSNKVTEKGKDVELRCDPISGHTALYWYRQSLGQGLEFLIYFQGNSAPDKSGLPSDRFSAERTGGSVSTLTIQRTQQEDSAVYLCASSPGQKETQYFGPGTRLLVL.